The clone carrying this T cell receptor (beta chain) was detected only a few times. Its antigen remains unidentified. The CDR3 loop spans 16 amino acids. Germline V lookup: CDR1 GTSNPN, CDR2 SVGIG (reference sequence). Trimming took 4 bases from V and 1 from J; bases not matched to a gene: 9. The data derive from a study of T cells in localized non-small cell lung cancer. Profiled with immunoSEQ multiplex PCR; TCRdb holds only in-frame clones, not every one. The profile shows about 48,000 clones, approximately 80% of them singletons. General study results and limits: Analysis by sequencing included only one tumor region, so heterogeneity remains possible. Longer overall survival associated with higher blood T cell density; shorter survival with higher adjacent-lung clonality. Highest T cell clonality was seen in uninvolved adjacent lung, surpassing that measured in tumor. Adjacent lung exhibited a median of 57 among the 100 most abundant tumor clones.

The specimen comprised peripheral blood, sampled before any cancer treatment. This receptor was identified in a man aged 40 to 75 with stage I squamous cell lung carcinoma. The chain combines TRBV30 with TRBJ2-2, with 7 bases that match TRBD2. The chain's CDR3 is CAWKGPGGGNTGELFF. The CDR3 DNA follows: TGTGCCTGGAAAGGGCCAGGCGGGGGGAACACCGGGGAGCTGTTTTTT. Full variable domain (rest looked up from reference TRBV30 and TRBJ2-2): SQTIHQWPATLVQPVGSPLSLECTVEGTSNPNLYWYRQAAGRGLQLLFYSVGIGQISSEVPQNLSASRPQDRQFILSSKKLLLSDSGFYLCAWKGPGGGNTGELFFGEGSRLTVL.